Listed here are 15 T cell receptor beta chains from one sample, sequenced in a study of CD8 T cells in ankylosing spondylitis. Notes on the study in general: A TCR beta motif of 7 to 9 highly homologous variants seemed to mark ankylosing spondylitis blood.

The antigens of these receptors remain unknown. One entry per CDR3 protein results from TCRdb running MiXCR on the 5' RACE reads. The repertoire holds about 450,000 distinct CDR3 sequences, about 24% seen once, with 0.85% to 1% in the top ten. Sequencing input: blood, either unsorted or a sorted T cell fraction (not recorded which). The source of these receptors is a male donor with ankylosing spondylitis.

The chain couples TRBV19 to TRBJ2-1, with a possible D match to TRBD2 (5 bases). V lost 4 bases, J lost 4 bases, and 14 bases lay in between. CDR3 length equals 15 residues. Germline CDR1 is LNHDA and CDR2 is SQIVND (reference sequence). The CDR3 loop reads CASSSGLSGYNEQFF. In DNA form, the CDR3 reads TGTGCCAGTAGTAGCGGGCTGTCGGGGTACAATGAGCAGTTCTTC.

Only a few counts were recorded for this clonotype. The chain links TRBV29-1 to TRBJ1-5; D remains unclear. The CDR3 is made up of 12 amino acids. V gave up 5 bases and J gave up 6 bases, with 11 bases separating them. Germline V gene sequence: CDR1 SQVTM, CDR2 ANQGSEA. Here the CDR3 DNA reads TGCAGCGTTTCCTATCCGGGTCAGCCCCAGCATTTT. Its protein is CSVSYPGQPQHF.

In its sample, this clonotype was seen a few times. The CDR3 is CSSGTSGQNEQFF. CDR3 nucleotides: TGCAGCTCTGGGACTAGCGGTCAAAATGAGCAGTTCTTC. The chain uses TRBV20-1 and TRBJ2-1; 11 bases are shared with TRBD2. The CDR3 extends over 13 amino acids. The germline gives CDR1 DFQATT, CDR2 SNEGSKA (reference sequence).

The chain joins TRBV2 to TRBJ1-5, with 9 nucleotides matching TRBD1. V dropped 6 bases and J dropped 7; count of bases not matched to a gene: 16. The CDR3 totals 17 residues. CDR1 is SNHLY and CDR2 is FYNNEI in the germline V gene. CDR3 coding DNA: TGTGCCAGCAGCCGGAGTGCGAACACAGGGGGCAGACAGCCCCAGCATTTT. Translating gives CASSRSANTGGRQPQHF. Full variable domain (missing parts from reference TRBV2 and TRBJ1-5): EPEVTQTPSHQVTQMGQEVILRCVPISNHLYFYWYRQILGQKVEFLVSFYNNEISEKSEIFDDQFSVERPDGSNFTLKIRSTKLEDSAMYFCASSRSANTGGRQPQHFGDGTRLSIL.

As DNA, the CDR3 is TGCAGTACCGAGTTCGGGGGCGAGCAGTTCTTC. It yields the protein CSTEFGGEQFF. V usage is TRBV20-1 and J usage is TRBJ2-1; either TRBD1 or TRBD2 may supply D (6 bases each). The CDR3 is 11 residues long. V was pared by 8 bases and J by 10 bases, with 15 bases between. The germline gives CDR1 DFQATT, CDR2 SNEGSKA (reference sequence).

This clonotype came up many times. CDR3 coding DNA: TGTGCCAGCAGCGTTCATGGGAATGGGGGCAATGAGCAGTTCTTC. Its translation is CASSVHGNGGNEQFF. The rearrangement links TRBV9 to TRBJ2-1, with D tentatively TRBD1 or TRBD2 (5 bases each). The V and J ends lost 2 bases and 6 bases respectively, with 15 bases between them. CDR1 is SGDLS and CDR2 is YYNGEE in the germline V gene. This CDR3 has 15 residues.

V and J are TRBV5-4 and TRBJ2-2; unclear D gene. Looked up from germline, CDR1 is SGHNT and CDR2 is YYREEE (reference sequence). Trimming pared 3 bases from V and 1 base from J, leaving 7 bases between. The CDR3 has 14 residues. CDR3 bases: TGTGCCAGCAGCTACGACTTGAACACCGGGGAGCTGTTTTTT. It specifies CASSYDLNTGELFF.

This clonotype was found a few times. The V call is TRBV3-1, the J call TRBJ2-1; TRBD2 might be the D (6 bases). V lost 3 bases and J 5 bases, leaving 8 bases between the germline ends. CDR1 LGHDT and CDR2 YNNKEL come from the germline V gene (reference sequence). This CDR3 comprises 13 residues. This CDR3 reads CASSQTRDNEQFF. In nucleotides, the CDR3 is TGTGCCAGCAGCCAGACTAGGGACAATGAGCAGTTCTTC.

This clonotype has a handful of counts. The chain couples TRBV15 to TRBJ2-1; D uncertain. The germline V gene encodes CDR1 LNHNV and CDR2 YYDKDF (reference sequence). The CDR3 is 14 residues long. Trimming shortened V by 1 base and J by 5 bases, and 9 bases separated the two germline ends. The CDR3 here is CATSRVGPNNEQFF. In nucleotides, the CDR3 is TGTGCCACCAGCAGAGTAGGTCCCAACAATGAGCAGTTCTTC.

J is TRBJ1-5 and V is TRBV7-9; 8 nucleotides line up with TRBD1. Germline V gene lookup returns CDR1 SEHNR and CDR2 FQNEAQ (reference sequence). CDR3 length: 16 residues. Unmatched junction bases numbered 9, after V lost 5 bases and J lost 3 bases. The CDR3 sequence is CASSAGPGGPNQPQHF. The DNA for the CDR3 is TGTGCCAGCAGCGCCGGACCAGGGGGCCCCAATCAGCCCCAGCATTTT.

The chain carries TRBV2 and TRBJ2-1; D is undetermined. CDR3 length equals 9 residues. The V gene lost 11 bases and the J gene lost 7 bases, with 6 bases spanning the gap. The germline V gene encodes CDR1 SNHLY and CDR2 FYNNEI. CDR3 DNA sequence: TGTGCCGTGTCTAATGAGCAGTTCTTC. It is translated as CAVSNEQFF.

This clonotype was observed a handful of times. This chain joins TRBV29-1 and TRBJ2-7; 7 bases match TRBD1. The trim removed 8 bases at V and 0 bases at J, leaving 10 bases unmatched. The CDR3 has 14 amino acids. Germline lookup yields CDR1 SQVTM and CDR2 ANQGSEA. CDR3 in DNA: TGCAGCTCAAACAGGGGTAGTCCCTCCTACGAGCAGTACGTC. Amino acids: CSSNRGSPSYEQYV.

V and J are TRBV5-1 and TRBJ1-4, with TRBD1 matching 9 bases. Germline lookup yields CDR1 SGHRS and CDR2 YFSETQ. This CDR3 has 15 amino acids. Trimming took 1 base from V and 8 from J; bases not matched to a gene: 6. CDR3 coding DNA: TGCGCCAGCAGCTTGTGGGGACAGGGTACGGAAAAACTGTTTTTT. Translating gives CASSLWGQGTEKLFF.

The chain employs TRBV12-3 or TRBV12-4 and TRBJ1-1; TRBD1 matches at 9 bases. The ends lost 5 bases at V and 4 bases at J; junction bases unmatched: 2. The CDR3 is 13 residues long. DNA of the CDR3: TGTGCCAGCAGTACAGGGGGCAGCACTGAAGCTTTCTTT. Translation: CASSTGGSTEAFF.

The chain couples TRBV20-1 to TRBJ2-4; TRBD2 matches 13 bases. The CDR3 length is 15 residues. Per the germline V gene, CDR1 is DFQATT and CDR2 is SNEGSKA (reference sequence). V shed 6 bases, J shed 0 bases, and the junction held 2 bases outside the gene matches. CDR3 nucleotide sequence: TGCAGTGCACTAGCGGGAGGGGCAGCCAAAAACATTCAGTACTTC. Protein product: CSALAGGAAKNIQYF.